This TCR beta chain emerged from a study of human T cells and chemical hapten exposure. Study-wide context: The sensitizing agent was 2% DPC, placed on roughly 2 cm by roughly 2 cm of upper inner arm skin.

MiXCR, applied by TCRdb to the RACE reads, yields one record per CDR3 protein. The sample holds about 190,000 distinct CDR3 sequences; about 22% are singletons and the top ten take approximately 2.3%. The CDR3 spans 14 residues. Between the trimmed V and J ends, which lost 6 bases and 5 bases, there was a span of 14 bases. Germline V gene lookup returns CDR1 MNHEY and CDR2 SMNVEV (reference sequence). Time point given: patch test 3, about 24 weeks after DPC sensitization. Stated treatment: therapeutic diphenylcyclopropenone sensitization with weekly scalp DPC. The source material was whole blood, sampled in connection with sensitization to the hapten diphenylcyclopropenone (DPC). This sequence joins TRBV27 and TRBJ1-5, with D uncertain. The clonotype originates from a woman aged 40-49 years with alopecia areata. Some clones in this sample may be carry-over from other donors' samples. CDR3 amino acids: CASRPAGSYQPQHF. The CDR3 nucleotides read TGTGCCAGCAGACCTGCGGGATCTTATCAGCCCCAGCATTTT.